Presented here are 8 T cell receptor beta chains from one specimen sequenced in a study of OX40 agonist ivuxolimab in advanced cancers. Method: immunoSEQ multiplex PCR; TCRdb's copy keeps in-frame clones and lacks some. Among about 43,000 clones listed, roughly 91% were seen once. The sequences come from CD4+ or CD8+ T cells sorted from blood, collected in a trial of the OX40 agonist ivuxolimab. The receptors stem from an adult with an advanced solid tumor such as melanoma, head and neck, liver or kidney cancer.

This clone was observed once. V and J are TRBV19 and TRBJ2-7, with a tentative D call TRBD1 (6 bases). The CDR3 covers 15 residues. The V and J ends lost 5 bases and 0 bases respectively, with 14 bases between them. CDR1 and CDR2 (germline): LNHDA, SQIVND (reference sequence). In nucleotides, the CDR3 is TGTGCCAGTAGTCCCGGGCAGGGGCACTCCTACGAGCAGTACTTC. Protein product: CASSPGQGHSYEQYF.

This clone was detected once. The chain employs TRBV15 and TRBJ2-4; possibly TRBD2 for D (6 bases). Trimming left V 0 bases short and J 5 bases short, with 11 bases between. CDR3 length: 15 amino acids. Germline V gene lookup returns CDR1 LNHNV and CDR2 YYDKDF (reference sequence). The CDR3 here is CATSRDRAGENIQYF. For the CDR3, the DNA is TGTGCCACCAGCAGAGATCGAGCGGGTGAAAACATTCAGTACTTC.

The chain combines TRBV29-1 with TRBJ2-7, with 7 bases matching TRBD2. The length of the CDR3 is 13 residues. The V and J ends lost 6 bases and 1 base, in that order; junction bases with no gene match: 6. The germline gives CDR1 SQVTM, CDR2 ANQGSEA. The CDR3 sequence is CSVGDGGSYEQYF. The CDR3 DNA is TGCAGCGTGGGGGACGGGGGGTCCTACGAGCAGTACTTC.

The CDR3 DNA reads TGTGCCAGCAGTTCACAGGGGTATGGTGTGACCCAGTACTTC. Translating gives CASSSQGYGVTQYF. J is TRBJ2-5 and V is TRBV7-2, with 7 bases aligning to TRBD1. Trimming cost V 6 bases and J 7 bases; bases outside gene matches: 11. Germline values: CDR1 SGHTA, CDR2 FQGNSA. CDR3 size: 14 residues.

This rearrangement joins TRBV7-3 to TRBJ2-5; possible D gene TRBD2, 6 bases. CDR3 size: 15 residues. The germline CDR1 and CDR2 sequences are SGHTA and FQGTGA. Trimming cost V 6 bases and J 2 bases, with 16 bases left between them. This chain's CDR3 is CASSPGLASQETQYF. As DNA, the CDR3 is TGTGCCAGCAGTCCGGGGCTAGCGTCACAAGAGACCCAGTACTTC. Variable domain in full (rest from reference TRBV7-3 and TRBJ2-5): GAGVSQTPSNKVTEKGKYVELRCDPISGHTALYWYRQSLGQGPEFLIYFQGTGAADDSGLPNDRFFAVRPEGSVSTLKIQRTERGDSAVYLCASSPGLASQETQYFGPGTRLLVL.

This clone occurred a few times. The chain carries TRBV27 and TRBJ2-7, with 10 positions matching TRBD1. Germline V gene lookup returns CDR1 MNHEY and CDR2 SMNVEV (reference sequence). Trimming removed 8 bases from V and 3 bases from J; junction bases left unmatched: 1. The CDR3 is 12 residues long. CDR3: CASGDRGYEQYF. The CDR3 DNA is TGTGCCAGCGGGGACAGGGGCTACGAGCAGTACTTC.

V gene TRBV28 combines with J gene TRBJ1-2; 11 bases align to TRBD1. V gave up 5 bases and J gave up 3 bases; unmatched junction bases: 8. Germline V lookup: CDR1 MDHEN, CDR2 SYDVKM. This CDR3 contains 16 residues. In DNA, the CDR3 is TGTGCCAGCAGTCAAGGACAGGGGGCATTGGACTATGGCTACACCTTC. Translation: CASSQGQGALDYGYTF.

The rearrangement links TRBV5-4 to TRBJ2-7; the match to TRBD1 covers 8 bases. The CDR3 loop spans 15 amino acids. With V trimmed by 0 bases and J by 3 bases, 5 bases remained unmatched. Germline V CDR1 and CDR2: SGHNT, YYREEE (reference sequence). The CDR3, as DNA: TGTGCCAGCAGCTTGGGCCGGACAGGGAACTACGAGCAGTACTTC. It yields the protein CASSLGRTGNYEQYF.